The text below deals with one T cell receptor beta chain. V was shortened by 4 bases and J by 2 bases, with 11 bases between the two germline ends. Germline loops: CDR1 WSHSY, CDR2 SAAADI. CDR3 length: 14 residues. Generated by immunoSEQ multiplex PCR, the TCRdb table keeps only in-frame clones and is missing some. Altogether about 67,000 clones are present, more than 90% being singletons, with the ten largest covering roughly 2.1%. The source of the sample is a study of T cell changes during pregnancy in multiple sclerosis. The source is a female donor with multiple sclerosis, enrolled in a pregnancy study. The chain carries TRBV10-2 and TRBJ1-2; possibly TRBD1 for D (6 bases). Sequences were derived from peripheral blood, sampled in the first trimester of pregnancy. DNA of the CDR3: TGCGCCAGCAGTGGACCAGGGGTGAACTATGGCTACACCTTC. Residues: CASSGPGVNYGYTF.